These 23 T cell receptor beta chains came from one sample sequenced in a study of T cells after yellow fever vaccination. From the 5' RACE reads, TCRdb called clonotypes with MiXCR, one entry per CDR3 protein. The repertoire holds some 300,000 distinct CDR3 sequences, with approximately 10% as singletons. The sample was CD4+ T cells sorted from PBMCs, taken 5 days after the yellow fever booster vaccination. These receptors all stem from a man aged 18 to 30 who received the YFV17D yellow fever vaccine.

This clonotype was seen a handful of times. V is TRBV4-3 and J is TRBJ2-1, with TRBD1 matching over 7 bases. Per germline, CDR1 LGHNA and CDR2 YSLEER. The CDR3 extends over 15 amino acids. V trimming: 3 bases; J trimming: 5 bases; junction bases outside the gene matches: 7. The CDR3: CASSHYVGQHNEQFF. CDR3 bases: TGCGCCAGCAGCCATTATGTGGGACAGCACAATGAGCAGTTCTTC.

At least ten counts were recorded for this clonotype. The DNA for the CDR3 is TGCGCCAGCAGCTGGGGACAGGCCCATGGCAAAAACATTCAGTACTTC. This gives the protein CASSWGQAHGKNIQYF. The chain uses TRBV5-1 and TRBJ2-4; 8 positions match TRBD1. V trimming: 3 bases; J trimming: 3 bases; junction bases outside the gene matches: 8. CDR1 and CDR2 (germline): SGHRS, YFSETQ. The CDR3 is 16 amino acids.

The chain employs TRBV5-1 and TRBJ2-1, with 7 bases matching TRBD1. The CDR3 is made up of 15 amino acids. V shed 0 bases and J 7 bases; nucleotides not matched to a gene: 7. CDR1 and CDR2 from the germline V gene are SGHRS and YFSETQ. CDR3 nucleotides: TGCGCCAGCAGCTTGGGAGACAGGGAGAAGAATGAGCAGTTCTTC. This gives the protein CASSLGDREKNEQFF.

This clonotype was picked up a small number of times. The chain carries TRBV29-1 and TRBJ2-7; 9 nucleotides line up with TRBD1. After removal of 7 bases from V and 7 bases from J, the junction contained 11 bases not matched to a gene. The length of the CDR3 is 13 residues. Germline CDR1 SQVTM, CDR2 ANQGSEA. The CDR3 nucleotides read TGCAGCGCTAACCCCACAGGGGGCGTTGAGCAGTACTTC. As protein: CSANPTGGVEQYF.

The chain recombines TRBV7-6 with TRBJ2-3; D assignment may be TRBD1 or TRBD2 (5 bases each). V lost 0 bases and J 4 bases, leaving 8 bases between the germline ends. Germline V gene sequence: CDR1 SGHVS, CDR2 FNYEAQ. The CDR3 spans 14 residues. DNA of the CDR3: TGTGCCAGCAGCTTAGCAACGGGACCAGATACGCAGTATTTT. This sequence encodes CASSLATGPDTQYF.

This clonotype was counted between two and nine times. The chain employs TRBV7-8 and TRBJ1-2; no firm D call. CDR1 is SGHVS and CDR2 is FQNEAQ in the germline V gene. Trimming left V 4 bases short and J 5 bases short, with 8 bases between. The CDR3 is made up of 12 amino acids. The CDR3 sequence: CASSSLGYGYTF. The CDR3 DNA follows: TGTGCCAGCAGCTCCTTGGGGTATGGCTACACCTTC.

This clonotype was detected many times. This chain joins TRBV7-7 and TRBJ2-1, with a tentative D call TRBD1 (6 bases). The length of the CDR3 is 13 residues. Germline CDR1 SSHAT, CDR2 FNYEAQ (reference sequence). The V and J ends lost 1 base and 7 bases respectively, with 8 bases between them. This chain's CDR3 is CASSLVGTNEQFF. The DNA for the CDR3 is TGTGCCAGCAGCTTAGTTGGGACAAATGAGCAGTTCTTC. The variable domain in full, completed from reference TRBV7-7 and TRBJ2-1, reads GAGVSQSPRYKVTKRGQDVTLRCDPISSHATLYWYQQALGQGPEFLTYFNYEAQPDKSGLPSDRFSAERPEGSISTLTIQRTEQRDSAMYRCASSLVGTNEQFFGPGTRLTVL.

This chain's CDR3 is CASSSGGGAFTGELFF. In nucleotides, the CDR3 is TGTGCCAGCAGTTCCGGCGGGGGGGCCTTCACCGGGGAGCTGTTTTTT. The genes are TRBV6-6 and TRBJ2-2, with 9 bases that match TRBD2. The CDR3 contains 16 residues. V trimming: 4 bases; J trimming: 4 bases; junction bases outside the gene matches: 7. CDR1 is MNHNY, CDR2 SVGAGI, per germline (reference sequence).

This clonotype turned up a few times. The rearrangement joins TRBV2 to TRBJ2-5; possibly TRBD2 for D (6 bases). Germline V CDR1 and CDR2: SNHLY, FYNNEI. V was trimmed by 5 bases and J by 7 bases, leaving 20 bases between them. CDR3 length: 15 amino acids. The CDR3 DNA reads TGTGCCAGCAGTCCGCGGGACTTCGGTGCGGGGACCCAGTACTTC. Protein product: CASSPRDFGAGTQYF.

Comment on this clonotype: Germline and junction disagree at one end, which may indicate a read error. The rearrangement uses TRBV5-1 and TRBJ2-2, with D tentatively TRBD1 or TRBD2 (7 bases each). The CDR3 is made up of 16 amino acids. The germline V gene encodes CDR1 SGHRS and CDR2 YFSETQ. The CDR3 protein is CASNLFRGGLGGELFF. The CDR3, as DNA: TGTGCCAGCAACCTATTCAGGGGGGGCCTGGGCGGGGAGCTGTTTTTT.

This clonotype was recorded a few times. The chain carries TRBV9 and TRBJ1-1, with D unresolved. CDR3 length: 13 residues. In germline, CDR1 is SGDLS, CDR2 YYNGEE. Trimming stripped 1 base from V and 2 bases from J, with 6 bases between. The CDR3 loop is CASSVQFNTEAFF. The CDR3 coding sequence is TGTGCCAGCAGCGTACAGTTCAACACTGAAGCTTTCTTT.

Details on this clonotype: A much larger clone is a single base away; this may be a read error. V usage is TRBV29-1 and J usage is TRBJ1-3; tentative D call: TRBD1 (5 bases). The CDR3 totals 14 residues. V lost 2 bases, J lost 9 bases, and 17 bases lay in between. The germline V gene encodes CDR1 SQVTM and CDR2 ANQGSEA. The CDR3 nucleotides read TGCAGCGTTGAACAACCGGGGGTACGAATCACCATATATTTT. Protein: CSVEQPGVRITIYF.

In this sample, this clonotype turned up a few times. The CDR3 DNA sequence: TGCAGTGCCGGGTCCCGGGACACCGGGGAGCTGTTTTTT. Its protein product is CSAGSRDTGELFF. This rearrangement joins TRBV20-1 to TRBJ2-2; the D is unclear. Trimming left V 6 bases short and J 3 bases short, with 11 bases between. CDR1 is DFQATT, CDR2 SNEGSKA, per germline (reference sequence). This CDR3 spans 13 amino acids.

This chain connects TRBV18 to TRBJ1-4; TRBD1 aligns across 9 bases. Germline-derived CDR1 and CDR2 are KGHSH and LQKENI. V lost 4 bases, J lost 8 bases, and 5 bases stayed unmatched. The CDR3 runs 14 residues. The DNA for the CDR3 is TGTGCCAGCTCACTCGGGACAGGGAAAGAAAAACTGTTTTTT. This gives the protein CASSLGTGKEKLFF.

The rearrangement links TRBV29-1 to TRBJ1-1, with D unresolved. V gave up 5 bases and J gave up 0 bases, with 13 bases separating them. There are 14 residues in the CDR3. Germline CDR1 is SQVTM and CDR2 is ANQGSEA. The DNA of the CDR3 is TGCAGCGTTCATAAATACCACATGAACACTGAAGCTTTCTTT. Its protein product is CSVHKYHMNTEAFF. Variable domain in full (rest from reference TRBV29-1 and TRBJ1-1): SAVISQKPSRDICQRGTSLTIQCQVDSQVTMMFWYRQQPGQSLTLIATANQGSEATYESGFVIDKFPISRPNLTFSTLTVSNMSPEDSSIYLCSVHKYHMNTEAFFGQGTRLTVV.

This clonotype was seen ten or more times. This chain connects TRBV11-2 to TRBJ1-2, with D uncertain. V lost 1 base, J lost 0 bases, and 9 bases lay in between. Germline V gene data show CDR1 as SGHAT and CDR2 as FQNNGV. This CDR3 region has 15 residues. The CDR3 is CASSLGGLSNYGYTF. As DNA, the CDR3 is TGTGCCAGCAGCTTAGGGGGTTTGTCTAACTATGGCTACACCTTC. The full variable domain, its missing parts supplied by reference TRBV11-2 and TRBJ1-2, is EAGVAQSPRYKIIEKRQSVAFWCNPISGHATLYWYQQILGQGPKLLIQFQNNGVVDDSQLPKDRFSAERLKGVDSTLKIQPAKLEDSAVYLCASSLGGLSNYGYTFGSGTRLTVV.

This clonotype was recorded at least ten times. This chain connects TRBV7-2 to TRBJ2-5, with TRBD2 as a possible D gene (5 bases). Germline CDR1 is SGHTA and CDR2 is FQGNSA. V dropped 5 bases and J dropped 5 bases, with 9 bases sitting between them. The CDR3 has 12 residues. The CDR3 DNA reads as TGTGCCAGCAGCGCGCTAGCTGAGACCCAGTACTTC. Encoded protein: CASSALAETQYF.

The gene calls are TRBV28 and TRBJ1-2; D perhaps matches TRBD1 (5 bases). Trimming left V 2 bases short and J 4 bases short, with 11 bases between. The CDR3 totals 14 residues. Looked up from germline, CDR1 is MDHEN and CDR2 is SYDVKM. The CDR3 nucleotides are TGTGCCAGCAGTTTAGACAGAGTCCCCTATGGCTACACCTTC. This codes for CASSLDRVPYGYTF.

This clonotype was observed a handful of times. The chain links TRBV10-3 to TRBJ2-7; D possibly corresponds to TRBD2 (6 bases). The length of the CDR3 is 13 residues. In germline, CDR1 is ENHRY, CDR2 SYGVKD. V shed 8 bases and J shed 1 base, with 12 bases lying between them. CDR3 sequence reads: CAISGGESYEQYF. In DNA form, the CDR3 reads TGTGCCATCTCCGGGGGTGAATCCTACGAGCAGTACTTC.

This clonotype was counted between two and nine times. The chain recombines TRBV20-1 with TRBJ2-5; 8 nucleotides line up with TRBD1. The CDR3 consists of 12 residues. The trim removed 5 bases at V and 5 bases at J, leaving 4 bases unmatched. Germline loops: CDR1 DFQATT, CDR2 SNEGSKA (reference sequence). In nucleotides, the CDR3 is TGCAGTGCTCGCGGGGACAGGGAGACCCAGTACTTC. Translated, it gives CSARGDRETQYF.

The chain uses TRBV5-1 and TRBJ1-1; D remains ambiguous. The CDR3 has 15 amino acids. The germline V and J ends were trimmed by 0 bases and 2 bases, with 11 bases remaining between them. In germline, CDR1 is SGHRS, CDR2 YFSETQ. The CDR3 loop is CASSLVPEKNTEAFF. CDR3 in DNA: TGCGCCAGCAGCTTGGTGCCGGAGAAAAACACTGAAGCTTTCTTT.

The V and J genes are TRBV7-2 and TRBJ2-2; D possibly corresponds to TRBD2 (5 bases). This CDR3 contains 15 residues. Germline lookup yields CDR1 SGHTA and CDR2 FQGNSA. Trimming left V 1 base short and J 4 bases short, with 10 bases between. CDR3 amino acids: CASSLGSRGTGELFF. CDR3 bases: TGTGCCAGCAGCTTAGGATCTCGGGGCACCGGGGAGCTGTTTTTT.

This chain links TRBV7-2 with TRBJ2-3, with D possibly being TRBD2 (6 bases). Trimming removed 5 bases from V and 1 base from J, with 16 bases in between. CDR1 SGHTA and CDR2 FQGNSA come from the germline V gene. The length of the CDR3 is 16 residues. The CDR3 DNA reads TGTGCCAGCAGCCGGAGGGCGGGAAGGGGCACAGATACGCAGTATTTT. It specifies CASSRRAGRGTDTQYF.